This TCR beta chain was profiled in a study of cytomegalovirus exposure and HLA in healthy donors. As for the study in general: An early release of data contained about 85 million unique TCRs, which came from HLA-typed donors.

Study-wide points: Looking again later, the authors saw that most CMV-associated TCR beta chains seemed HLA-restricted. HLA alleles showed associations with 15,000 to 20,000 TCR beta sequences in a later analysis, at a 0.05 false discovery rate.

The PCR contained 60 Vbeta and 13 Jbeta primers. Clones were sequenced by immunoSEQ multiplex PCR, and TCRdb holds only the in-frame ones, with some missing. This sample yields around 130,000 clones, of which 65% to 90% are seen a single time; approximately 2.5% belongs to the top ten. Per the germline V gene, CDR1 is SGHAT and CDR2 is FQNNGV. The CDR3 runs 15 residues. With 4 bases clipped from V and 3 bases from J, the junction kept 6 bases outside the gene matches. Notes on this clone: Its antigen is currently unknown.

Input material: PBMCs. This clonotype originated in a man aged 45-65 years in good health and CMV-seronegative. V and J are TRBV11-2 and TRBJ2-7; TRBD1 matches at 10 bases. DNA of the CDR3: TGTGCCAGCAGCTCAGTCAGGACAGGGGGCTACGAGCAGTACTTC. This gives the protein CASSSVRTGGYEQYF.